These T cell receptor beta chains were read from a single sample in a study of vaccination effects on CD4 cells after COVID-19. Their specific antigens are unknown. Assay: immunoSEQ multiplex PCR; the TCRdb copy retains only in-frame clones and omits some. The sample includes about 30,000 clones, roughly 80% of them seen just once. This specimen consisted of CD4+ T cells from PBMCs cultured with HCoV-229E spike peptides, obtained after COVID-19 vaccination. The source is a human donor who received a COVID-19 vaccine. CDR3s include the opening cysteine and the closing phenylalanine or tryptophan. D genes are given only for firm matches. Rows give clone size only sometimes, using once, few, many, or a class for an expanded clone.

cdr3_nt,cdr3_aa,j_call,clone_size,v_call,d_call
TGTGCCAGCAGCTTGCTCCGGGCCGGGTGGACCGGGGAGCTGTTTTTT,CASSLLRAGWTGELFF,TRBJ2-2,-,TRBV5-4,-
TGTGCCAGCAGCAAAACCAGGGACTATAGCTTTTTCTTC,CASSKTRDYSFFF,TRBJ2-1,-,TRBV21-1,-
TGCGCCAGCAGCTTGTCAGGCGGATCCAACACCGGGGAGCTGTTTTTT,CASSLSGGSNTGELFF,TRBJ2-2,-,TRBV5-1,-
TGTGCCAGTACCGCGGGACAGGTTCTTGATCAGCCCCAGCATTTT,CASTAGQVLDQPQHF,TRBJ1-5,-,TRBV19,TRBD1
TGTGCCAGTAGTCAGCTAGCGGGAAACACCGGGGAGCTGTTTTTT,CASSQLAGNTGELFF,TRBJ2-2,once,TRBV19,TRBD2
TGTGCCAGCAGGGGTGACAGGGGGTACTATGGCTACACCTTC,CASRGDRGYYGYTF,TRBJ1-2,-,TRBV2,TRBD1
TGTGCCAGCAGGCCACAGGGGGCTGAAGCTTTCTTT,CASRPQGAEAFF,TRBJ1-1,-,TRBV5-8,TRBD1
TGTGCCAGCAGTTTATCTGGCATGAGGCTGAGGAAACTGTTTTTT,CASSLSGMRLRKLFF,TRBJ1-4,-,TRBV27,-
TGTGCCAGCAGCCAAGAACCTGGGGAGCAGTACTTC,CASSQEPGEQYF,TRBJ2-7,-,TRBV3-1/TRBV3-2,-
TGTGCCAGCTCACCATCCGGGGCGAAAGAGACCCAGTACTTC,CASSPSGAKETQYF,TRBJ2-5,-,TRBV18,-
TGTGCCAGCAGCCGCCAGGACAGGGACCCCCCCATGGGGTACAATGAGCAGTTCTTC,CASSRQDRDPPMGYNEQFF,TRBJ2-1,-,TRBV11-3,TRBD1
TGTGCCATCGGGAGTCAGGGGGCTAACACTGAAGCTTTCTTT,CAIGSQGANTEAFF,TRBJ1-1,-,TRBV10-3,TRBD1
TGTGCCAGCAGCTTAGAGTCGCTCGCTTCACCCCTCCACTTT,CASSLESLASPLHF,TRBJ1-6,-,TRBV7-9,-
TGTGCCAGCAGCTTCGGACTAGCGGTCTCTGGGGCCAACGTCCTGACTTTC,CASSFGLAVSGANVLTF,TRBJ2-6,-,TRBV7-8,TRBD2
TGTGCCAGCAGCTTTAGGGGGTATCATGACTATGGCTACACCTTC,CASSFRGYHDYGYTF,TRBJ1-2,-,TRBV5-6,-
TGCGCCAGCAGGGACGACAGGACGAACACTGAAGCTTTCTTT,CASRDDRTNTEAFF,TRBJ1-1,-,TRBV10-1,-
TGTGCCAGCAGCTCCGGTTGGAGCGACCAAGAGACCCAGTACTTC,CASSSGWSDQETQYF,TRBJ2-5,once,TRBV11-3,-
TGTGCCAGCAGCTTGCGCGGGCCTAGCTCCTACGAGCAGTACTTC,CASSLRGPSSYEQYF,TRBJ2-7,-,TRBV11-2,-
TGCGCCAGCAGCTTGTCGGGCCGATCACCCCTCCACTTT,CASSLSGRSPLHF,TRBJ1-6,-,TRBV5-1,-
TGTGCCAGCAGTGAATGGCAATCCTATAATTCACCCCTCCACTTT,CASSEWQSYNSPLHF,TRBJ1-6,once,TRBV6-1,-
TGTGCCAGCTCACCCCTTGGGGTTGCCAAAAACATTCAGTACTTC,CASSPLGVAKNIQYF,TRBJ2-4,-,TRBV18,-
TGTGCCAGCAGCCAAGGGACAGTGAACACTGAAGCTTTCTTT,CASSQGTVNTEAFF,TRBJ1-1,-,TRBV14,-
TGTGCCACCAGCAGAGATCTCCAGAACTATGGCTACACCTTC,CATSRDLQNYGYTF,TRBJ1-2,-,TRBV15,-
TGTGCCAGCTCCAAAGGGATGGGGGGAACGGACACTGAAGCTTTCTTT,CASSKGMGGTDTEAFF,TRBJ1-1,-,TRBV7-9,-
TGTGCCAGTAGCCTAGCGGGAGGGGATGAGCAGTTCTTC,CASSLAGGDEQFF,TRBJ2-1,-,TRBV19,TRBD2
TGTGCCAGCAGAGGGAGAACAGGGACCGATTCACCCCTCCACTTT,CASRGRTGTDSPLHF,TRBJ1-6,few,TRBV2,-
TGTGCCAGCGGCGGCGGGGGGGCCAGCGGGAATGAGCAGTTCTTC,CASGGGGASGNEQFF,TRBJ2-1,-,TRBV6-5,TRBD2
TGCGCCAGCAGCCAAGCGGAAGGGTCTTACAATGAGCAGTTCTTC,CASSQAEGSYNEQFF,TRBJ2-1,-,TRBV4-1,-
TGTGCCAGCGTCGGGCTAGCCAAAAACATTCAGTACTTC,CASVGLAKNIQYF,TRBJ2-4,-,TRBV11-2,-
TGTGCCAGCAGCGTAGCTACAACTACCCGCTCCTACAATGAGCAGTTCTTC,CASSVATTTRSYNEQFF,TRBJ2-1,-,TRBV9,-
TGTGCCAGCAGCCCCACTAGCGGGAGGGAATACGAGCAGTACTTC,CASSPTSGREYEQYF,TRBJ2-7,-,TRBV4-2,TRBD2
TGTGCCAGTAGTTACAGGGACCCCCCTGAAGCTTTCTTT,CASSYRDPPEAFF,TRBJ1-1,-,TRBV19,-
TGTGCCAGCAGCGAACACAGGGTTACGGGGACCCAGTACTTC,CASSEHRVTGTQYF,TRBJ2-5,-,TRBV25-1,-
TGTGCCAGCAGGAGGGGGAGCCCCTACGAGCAGTACTTC,CASRRGSPYEQYF,TRBJ2-7,-,TRBV6-5,-
TGTGCCAGCAGTTTGTTGCTCGGGGGGAGGTCACCCCTCCACTTT,CASSLLLGGRSPLHF,TRBJ1-6,-,TRBV6-5,-
TGTGCCAGCAGCGTAGGAGATACGGCCTCCTACGAGCAGTACTTC,CASSVGDTASYEQYF,TRBJ2-7,few,TRBV9,-
TGCGCCAGCAGCTTGGATGCAGCGAATTCACCCCTCCACTTT,CASSLDAANSPLHF,TRBJ1-6,once,TRBV5-1,-
TGTGCCAGCAGCCCAGAACCTGAGTCCTATAATTCACCCCTCCACTTT,CASSPEPESYNSPLHF,TRBJ1-6,-,TRBV7-8,-
TGTGCCACCAGTGATTACAGTTCTAACTATGGCTACACCTTC,CATSDYSSNYGYTF,TRBJ1-2,-,TRBV24-1,-
TGTGCCAGCAGTCCATCCGGGACACAGTATTCACCCCTCCACTTT,CASSPSGTQYSPLHF,TRBJ1-6,-,TRBV5-8,-
TGCGCCAGCAGCTTAGGGGGCCGACTAGCGGGAGGCCCCTACGAGCAGTACTTC,CASSLGGRLAGGPYEQYF,TRBJ2-7,few,TRBV5-1,TRBD2
TGTGCCAGCAGCCCAGAGGGACAGCTAGCCAAAAACATTCAGTACTTC,CASSPEGQLAKNIQYF,TRBJ2-4,-,TRBV11-1,TRBD1
TGCGCCAGCAGCTTGGGCTGGGCGGTGAACACCGGGGAGCTGTTTTTT,CASSLGWAVNTGELFF,TRBJ2-2,-,TRBV5-1,-
TGTGCCAGCAGCCCAAGGCTAGCGGGGGCTACCTACGAGCAGTACTTC,CASSPRLAGATYEQYF,TRBJ2-7,-,TRBV7-9,TRBD2
TGTGCCATCAGTTCCCTCCTAGCGGGGGGGAACACCGGGGAGCTGTTTTTT,CAISSLLAGGNTGELFF,TRBJ2-2,-,TRBV10-3,TRBD2
TGCGCCAGCAGCACCGGGACTAGCGCGTCCTACGAGCAGTACTTC,CASSTGTSASYEQYF,TRBJ2-7,-,TRBV5-1,TRBD2
TGTGCCAGCAGCCTTACAGGGAGTGCTGAAGCTTTCTTT,CASSLTGSAEAFF,TRBJ1-1,-,TRBV11-3,-
TGTGCCAGCAGCCAATCTATGCTCCATGAGCAGTTCTTC,CASSQSMLHEQFF,TRBJ2-1,-,TRBV14,-
TGCGCCAGCAGCCAAGTAGACATGGGCTTTGGCACCGGGGAGCTGTTTTTT,CASSQVDMGFGTGELFF,TRBJ2-2,few,TRBV4-1,-
TGTGCCAGCTCACCTCAGGACAGGGATACCTACGAGCAGTACTTC,CASSPQDRDTYEQYF,TRBJ2-7,-,TRBV18,TRBD1
TGTGCCAGCAGCTTAGAATACATTCAGTACTTC,CASSLEYIQYF,TRBJ2-4,-,TRBV11-2,-
TGTGCCAGCAGCCGAGGGACAGGGTTATACAATGAGCAGTTCTTC,CASSRGTGLYNEQFF,TRBJ2-1,-,TRBV7-8,TRBD1